The rows below give T cell receptor beta chains drawn from one sample of a study of T cell responses to AZD1222 COVID-19 vaccine. The table came from immunoSEQ multiplex PCR; TCRdb's copy has only in-frame clones and leaves some out. In the table there are 250,000 to 300,000 clones, almost 95% of which are singletons. The input for sequencing was peripheral blood, taken 28 days after the second AZD1222 dose. These receptors were obtained from an adult who received the AZD1222 COVID-19 vaccine. Each CDR3 is given with its conserved first and last residue. Each record gives: clone size, V gene, CDR3 length, J gene, D gene, CDR3 protein, CDR3 DNA. D genes are given only for firm matches. Rows may omit the clone size; those that give it use once, few, many or a size class.

clone_size: .
v_call: TRBV24-1
cdr3_length: 13
j_call: TRBJ2-7
d_call: .
cdr3_aa: CAVGFGGLGEQYF
cdr3_nt: TGTGCCGTGGGGTTTGGCGGCCTGGGCGAGCAGTACTTC

clone_size: .
v_call: TRBV11-2
cdr3_length: 16
j_call: TRBJ1-2
d_call: .
cdr3_aa: CASSPVRDKYNYGYTF
cdr3_nt: TGTGCCAGCAGCCCGGTTCGGGACAAATACAACTATGGCTACACCTTC

clone_size: .
v_call: TRBV7-8
cdr3_length: 14
j_call: TRBJ2-7
d_call: TRBD1
cdr3_aa: CASSSGTASYEQYF
cdr3_nt: TGTGCCAGCAGCTCAGGGACAGCCTCCTACGAGCAGTACTTC

clone_size: .
v_call: TRBV7-9
cdr3_length: 14
j_call: TRBJ2-7
d_call: .
cdr3_aa: CASSLSGSVAGVHF
cdr3_nt: TGTGCCAGCAGCTTAAGCGGTAGTGTAGCAGGGGTGCACTTC

clone_size: .
v_call: TRBV11-3
cdr3_length: 15
j_call: TRBJ2-1
d_call: TRBD2
cdr3_aa: CASSSGASGSNEQFF
cdr3_nt: TGTGCCAGCAGCTCGGGGGCTAGCGGGTCCAATGAGCAGTTCTTC

clone_size: .
v_call: TRBV7-6
cdr3_length: 15
j_call: TRBJ2-7
d_call: TRBD2
cdr3_aa: CASSLRGGGVDEQYF
cdr3_nt: TGTGCCAGCAGCTTAAGGGGCGGGGGTGTCGACGAGCAGTACTTC

clone_size: .
v_call: TRBV10-1
cdr3_length: 19
j_call: TRBJ2-3
d_call: TRBD2
cdr3_aa: CASSESKSSGGSRADTQYF
cdr3_nt: TGCGCCAGCAGTGAGTCGAAGTCTAGCGGGGGGTCCCGAGCAGATACGCAGTATTTT

clone_size: .
v_call: TRBV2
cdr3_length: 15
j_call: TRBJ2-7
d_call: TRBD2
cdr3_aa: CASSLTSGSSYEQYF
cdr3_nt: TGTGCCAGCAGTTTAACTAGCGGGAGCTCCTACGAGCAGTACTTC

clone_size: once
v_call: TRBV29-1
cdr3_length: 14
j_call: TRBJ2-7
d_call: .
cdr3_aa: CSVVGPGGPYEQYF
cdr3_nt: TGCAGCGTTGTGGGGCCCGGGGGGCCCTACGAGCAGTACTTC

clone_size: .
v_call: TRBV7-9
cdr3_length: 14
j_call: TRBJ1-1
d_call: TRBD1
cdr3_aa: CASSTGQGATEAFF
cdr3_nt: TGTGCCAGCAGCACCGGACAGGGGGCCACTGAAGCTTTCTTT

clone_size: .
v_call: TRBV6-5
cdr3_length: 12
j_call: TRBJ2-7
d_call: TRBD2
cdr3_aa: CASSRTSGEQYF
cdr3_nt: TGTGCCAGCAGTCGGACTAGCGGCGAGCAGTACTTC

clone_size: .
v_call: TRBV6-4
cdr3_length: 15
j_call: TRBJ2-5
d_call: TRBD2
cdr3_aa: CASRAGTRDQETQYF
cdr3_nt: TGTGCCAGCAGAGCCGGGACTAGAGACCAAGAGACCCAGTACTTC

clone_size: .
v_call: TRBV7-6
cdr3_length: 14
j_call: TRBJ2-7
d_call: .
cdr3_aa: CASSLQGTGDEQYF
cdr3_nt: TGTGCCAGCAGCTTACAGGGTACCGGAGACGAGCAGTACTTC

clone_size: .
v_call: TRBV19
cdr3_length: 18
j_call: TRBJ2-3
d_call: TRBD2
cdr3_aa: CASSIVRTSGSSTDTQYF
cdr3_nt: TGTGCCAGTAGTATAGTAAGGACGAGCGGGAGTAGCACAGATACGCAGTATTTT

clone_size: .
v_call: TRBV6-6
cdr3_length: 14
j_call: TRBJ1-5
d_call: .
cdr3_aa: CASSQTASNQPQHF
cdr3_nt: TGTGCCAGCAGTCAGACTGCTAGCAATCAGCCCCAGCATTTT

clone_size: .
v_call: TRBV11-2
cdr3_length: 16
j_call: TRBJ2-1
d_call: TRBD2
cdr3_aa: CASSLGRGGVHNEQFF
cdr3_nt: TGTGCCAGCAGCTTAGGCCGGGGAGGGGTCCACAATGAGCAGTTCTTC

clone_size: once
v_call: TRBV7-6
cdr3_length: 15
j_call: TRBJ1-1
d_call: .
cdr3_aa: CASSLYPAGDTEAFF
cdr3_nt: TGTGCCAGCAGCTTATATCCGGCAGGGGACACTGAAGCTTTCTTT

clone_size: .
v_call: TRBV28
cdr3_length: 14
j_call: TRBJ1-2
d_call: .
cdr3_aa: CASSFPDKGYGYTF
cdr3_nt: TGTGCCAGCAGTTTCCCCGACAAAGGCTATGGCTACACCTTC

clone_size: once
v_call: TRBV3-1/TRBV3-2
cdr3_length: 14
j_call: TRBJ1-1
d_call: .
cdr3_aa: CASSPRGGHTEAFF
cdr3_nt: TGTGCCAGCAGCCCCCGGGGGGGGCACACTGAAGCTTTCTTT

clone_size: once
v_call: TRBV5-1
cdr3_length: 14
j_call: TRBJ2-3
d_call: TRBD2
cdr3_aa: CASSFSGITDTQYF
cdr3_nt: TGCGCCAGCAGCTTTAGCGGGATCACAGATACGCAGTATTTT

clone_size: .
v_call: TRBV19
cdr3_length: 15
j_call: TRBJ1-5
d_call: TRBD1
cdr3_aa: CASSSRQGSNQPQHF
cdr3_nt: TGTGCCAGTAGTTCTCGACAGGGTAGCAATCAGCCCCAGCATTTT

clone_size: .
v_call: TRBV11-2
cdr3_length: 17
j_call: TRBJ2-7
d_call: TRBD2
cdr3_aa: CASSSLTTGGRNYEQYF
cdr3_nt: TGTGCCAGCAGCTCGCTTACTACGGGAGGAAGAAACTACGAGCAGTACTTC